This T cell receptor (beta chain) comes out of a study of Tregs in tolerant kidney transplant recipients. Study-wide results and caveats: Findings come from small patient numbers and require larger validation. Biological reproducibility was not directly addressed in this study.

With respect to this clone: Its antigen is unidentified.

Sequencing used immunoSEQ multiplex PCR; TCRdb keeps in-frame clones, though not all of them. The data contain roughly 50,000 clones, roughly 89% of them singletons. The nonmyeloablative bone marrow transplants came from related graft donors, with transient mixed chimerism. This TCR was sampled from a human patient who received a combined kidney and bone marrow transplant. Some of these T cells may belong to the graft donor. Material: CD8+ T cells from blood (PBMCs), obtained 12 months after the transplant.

This CDR3 is CASNYGVGSYNEQFF. The CDR3 DNA reads TGTGCCAGTAACTACGGGGTCGGCTCCTACAATGAGCAGTTCTTC. The rearrangement joins TRBV19 to TRBJ2-1, with D tentatively TRBD2 (5 bases). The CDR3 contains 15 residues. With 7 bases removed from V and 0 bases from J, the gap between germline ends came to 13 bases. Germline values: CDR1 LNHDA, CDR2 SQIVND (reference sequence).